Detailed here is one TCR beta chain. This clonotype was counted at least ten times. This receptor's antigen is unknown. The input lacks base qualities; no much larger clone sits a single base away. The treatment or condition label for this specimen denotes: live attenuated yellow fever vaccine strain. A standard Ficoll-Paque protocol was used to isolate PBMCs from peripheral blood. Dynabeads CD4 and CD8 positive selection kits were used to isolate the CD4 and CD8 T-cell fractions. RNA was extracted with TriZol from bulk PBMCs, CD4 and CD8 fractions, and dextramer-positive and dextramer-negative fractions. Synthesis of TCR cDNA relied on 5'RACE template switching, a step that introduced a universal primer site along with unique molecular identifiers. Priming of cDNA synthesis was performed from both the TCR alpha and TCR beta constant segments. Two PCR steps were used to amplify libraries, with sample barcodes and sequencing adapters being added in the second step. Sequencing of libraries was done on Illumina HiSeq 2500 (2x100 bp) or NovaSeq (2x150 bp). Per the source publication's procedure: MIGEC handled demultiplexing of reads and collapsing into UMI consensus sequences, while MiXCR performed V(D)J alignment. Vaccine-responding clonotypes were identified with edgeR using replicate PBMC samples, with FDR below 0.01 and a log2 fold change above 5 up to day 15 being required. Bulk clonotypes were assigned CD4 or CD8 identity according to which sequenced CD4 or CD8 repertoire held them at higher abundance. TCRdb reanalyzed the raw reads on its own, using fastp at Q25 for trimming and MiXCR for clone calling, and kept in-frame beta chains. Each CDR3 protein appears once, grouped with its most common genes and DNA. These V and J calls derive from TCRdb rather than the authors' analysis. For this sample the table gives approximately 180,000 distinct CDR3 sequences, of which 5.5% to 8% were detected only once. The ten largest clones capture 2.9% of the sample.

Reading the germline V gene gives CDR1 LGHNA and CDR2 YNFKEQ. The junction carries 11 bases between V and J, which are trimmed by 1 base and 10 bases respectively. Including cysteine and phenylalanine, the CDR3 has 13 amino acids. The read is trimmed to its CDR3 DNA, 39 bases read in frame from base 1. These data belong to a study of T cells after yellow fever vaccination (dated 2019 in TCRdb). Regarding the study in general: The SMART-Seq v4 Ultra Low Input RNA kit was used to prepare libraries from fractions with low cell numbers. To follow T-cell clones before and after both primary and booster YFV17D yellow fever vaccination, bulk TCR alpha and beta repertoires underwent longitudinal sequencing. Two healthy male donors made up the cohort, one aged 18 to 30 years and the other aged 30 to 40 years. Bulk PBMC replicates and cell subsets were isolated from blood drawn at multiple timepoints before and after both primary and secondary immunization. Overall study outcomes, separate from this receptor: Only a couple of donors were included in the study, so the extent to which the findings can be generalized is limited. The secondary T-cell response was weaker than the primary response but faster, peaking on day 5 instead of day 15. Most clones expanded after primary vaccination were re-detected after the booster (about 96% of CD4 and 88% of CD8), suggesting broad memory maintenance. FACS-sorted repertoires could contain abundant contaminating clonotypes from the bulk population, so computational filtering was required. A small share of clonotypes was detected in both CD4 and CD8 compartments, with the overlap likely arising from convergent recombination.

The sample here was CD4+ T cells sorted from PBMCs, taken on the day of the first yellow fever vaccination. The chain links TRBV4-2 with TRBJ2-1; no D gene can be assigned with confidence. This TCR was recovered from a man aged 18 to 30 who received the YFV17D yellow fever vaccine. CDR3 reads: CASSQALFKEQFF. The base sequence is TGTGCCAGCAGCCAAGCCCTGTTCAAGGAGCAGTTCTTC.